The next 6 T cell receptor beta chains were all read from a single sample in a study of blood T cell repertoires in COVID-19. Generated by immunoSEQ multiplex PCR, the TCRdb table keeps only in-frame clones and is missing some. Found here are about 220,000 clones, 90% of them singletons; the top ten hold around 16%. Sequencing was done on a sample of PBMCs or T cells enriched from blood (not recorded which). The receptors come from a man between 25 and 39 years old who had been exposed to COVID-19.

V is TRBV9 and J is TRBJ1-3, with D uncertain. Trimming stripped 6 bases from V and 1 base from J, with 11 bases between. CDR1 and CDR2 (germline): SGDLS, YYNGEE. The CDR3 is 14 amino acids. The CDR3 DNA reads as TGTGCCAGCAACCCCGGGGAATCTGGAAACACCATATATTTT. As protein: CASNPGESGNTIYF.

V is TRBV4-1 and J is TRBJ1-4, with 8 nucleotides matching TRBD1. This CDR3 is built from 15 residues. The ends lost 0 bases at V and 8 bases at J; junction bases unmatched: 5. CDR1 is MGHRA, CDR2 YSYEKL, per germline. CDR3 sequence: CASSQDRGTGEKLFF. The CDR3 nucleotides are TGCGCCAGCAGCCAAGATCGCGGGACAGGCGAAAAACTGTTTTTT.

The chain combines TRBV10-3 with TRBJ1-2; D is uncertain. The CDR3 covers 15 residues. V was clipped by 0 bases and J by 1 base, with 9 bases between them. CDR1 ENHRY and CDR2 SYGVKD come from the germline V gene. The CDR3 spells CAISESGGGNYGYTF. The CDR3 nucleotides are TGTGCCATCAGTGAGTCGGGCGGAGGTAACTATGGCTACACCTTC.

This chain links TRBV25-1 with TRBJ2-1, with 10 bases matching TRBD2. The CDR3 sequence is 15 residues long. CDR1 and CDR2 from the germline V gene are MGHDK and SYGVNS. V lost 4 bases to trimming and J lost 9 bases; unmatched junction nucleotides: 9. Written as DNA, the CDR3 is TGTGCCAGCAGTGCCCCCGGACTAGCGGAGGGTGAGCAGTTCTTC. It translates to CASSAPGLAEGEQFF.

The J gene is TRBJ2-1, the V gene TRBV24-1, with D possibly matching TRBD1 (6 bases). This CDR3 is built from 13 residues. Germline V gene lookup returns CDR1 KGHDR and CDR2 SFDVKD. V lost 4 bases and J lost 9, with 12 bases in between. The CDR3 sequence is CATSENRDTEQFF. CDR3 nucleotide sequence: TGTGCCACCAGTGAAAACCGGGACACTGAGCAGTTCTTC.

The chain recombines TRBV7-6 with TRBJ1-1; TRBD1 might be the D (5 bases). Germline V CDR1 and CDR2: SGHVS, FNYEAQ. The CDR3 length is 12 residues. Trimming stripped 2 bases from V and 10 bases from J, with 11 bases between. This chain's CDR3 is CASSLLGPVAFF. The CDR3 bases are TGTGCCAGCAGCTTATTGGGGCCGGTAGCTTTCTTT.